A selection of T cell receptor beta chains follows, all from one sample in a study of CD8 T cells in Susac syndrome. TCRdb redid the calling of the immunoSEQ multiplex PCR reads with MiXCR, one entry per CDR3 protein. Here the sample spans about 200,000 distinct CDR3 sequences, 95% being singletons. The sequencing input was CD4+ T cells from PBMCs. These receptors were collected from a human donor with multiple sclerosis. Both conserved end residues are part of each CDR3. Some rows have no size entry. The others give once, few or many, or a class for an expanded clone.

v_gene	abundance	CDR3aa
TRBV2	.	CASSGIGGNTEAFF
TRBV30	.	CAWSVSRKTATNEKLFF
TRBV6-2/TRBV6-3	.	CASRLVVTDTQYF
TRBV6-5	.	CASSYGRGDTYEQYF
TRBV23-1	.	CASSQERLVFSPLHF
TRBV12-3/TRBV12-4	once	CASSSGTALHGYTF
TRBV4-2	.	CASRGSIGETQYF
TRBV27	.	CASSLRTGEYEQYF
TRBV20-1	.	CSARDLGSPLHF
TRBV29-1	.	CSVEGGTAGKQETQYF
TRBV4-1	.	CASSSPGLRASNEKLFF
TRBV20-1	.	CSALPILELPNIQYF
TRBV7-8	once	CASLQGSSGNTIYF